The rows below give T cell receptor beta chains drawn from one sample of a study of cytomegalovirus exposure and HLA in healthy donors. Clones were sequenced by immunoSEQ multiplex PCR, and TCRdb holds only the in-frame ones, with some missing. The sample carries some 180,000 clones, around 77% recorded once. Material for sequencing was PBMCs. These receptor sequences come from a woman under 40 in good health and CMV-seronegative. CDR3s include the opening cysteine and the closing phenylalanine or tryptophan. A D gene is named only where the DNA matches it firmly. Size tells how often a clone was seen (once, few, many) or the class of an expanded clone, and some rows leave it out.

size | J | V | D | DNA | CDR3
- | TRBJ1-1 | TRBV5-1 | - | TGCGCCAGCAGCCCCCAGACAGGCGGAGCTTTCTTT | CASSPQTGGAFF
- | TRBJ1-5 | TRBV10-2 | - | TGCGCCAGCAGTGGCCCTCCAGACAGGACCCCGTATAGCAATCAGCCCCAGCATTTT | CASSGPPDRTPYSNQPQHF
few | TRBJ2-7 | TRBV10-3 | - | TGTGCCATCAGTTGGGACAAGCAAGTAGGCTACGAGCAGTACTTC | CAISWDKQVGYEQYF
few | TRBJ1-2 | TRBV9 | - | TGTGCCAGCAGCGCATCATCGGGGGGCTACCCCTTC | CASSASSGGYPF
- | TRBJ2-1 | TRBV2 | - | TGTGCCAGCAGAAGCCTTGGAGGTTACAATGAGCAGTTCTTC | CASRSLGGYNEQFF
once | TRBJ1-2 | TRBV9 | - | TGTGCCAGCAGCGCCGGAGGGCTTGGCTACACCTTC | CASSAGGLGYTF
- | TRBJ1-4 | TRBV15 | TRBD1 | TGTGCCACCAGCAGAGTTGACAGGGGGATCGAAAAACTGTTTTTT | CATSRVDRGIEKLFF
few | TRBJ2-1 | TRBV27 | TRBD1 | TGTGCCAGCAGTTTATCCGCAGGGGGCAACTACAATGAGCAGTTCTTC | CASSLSAGGNYNEQFF
once | TRBJ1-4 | TRBV9 | TRBD1 | TGTGCCAGCAGCGTAGAGGGGGCTACTAATGAAAAACTGTTTTTT | CASSVEGATNEKLFF
few | TRBJ2-5 | TRBV4-1 | - | TGCGCCAGCAGCCAAGAAGTCAGCCAAGAGACCCAGTACTTC | CASSQEVSQETQYF
once | TRBJ1-2 | TRBV5-1 | TRBD1 | TGCGCCAGCAGTTTGGACAGGGGCGAGTACACCTTC | CASSLDRGEYTF
- | TRBJ2-4 | TRBV27 | - | TGTGCCAGCAGTATAGGGCGGGAAAACATTCAGTACTTC | CASSIGRENIQYF
- | TRBJ2-1 | TRBV5-6 | - | TGTGCCAGCAGCTTGGCGTTCCACAACAATGAGCAGTTCTTC | CASSLAFHNNEQFF
- | TRBJ2-7 | TRBV18 | TRBD1 | TGTGCCAGCTCACCACTGGGACAGGGAGGGTACGAGCAGTACTTC | CASSPLGQGGYEQYF
- | TRBJ1-1 | TRBV4-1 | - | TGCGCCAGCAGCCAAGATACCGGGTTAGAAGCTTTCTTT | CASSQDTGLEAFF
- | TRBJ1-1 | TRBV25-1 | TRBD1 | TGTGCCAGCAGTGCGCAGGGGGCAGGCCGTCGGGCTTTCTTT | CASSAQGAGRRAFF
- | TRBJ1-2 | TRBV12-5 | - | TGTGCTAGTTCGGGGTCCGGCTATGGCTACACCTTC | CASSGSGYGYTF
- | TRBJ1-2 | TRBV19 | TRBD1 | TGTGCCAGTAGTACTTCGTGGGCAGGACAGGTCTATGGCTACACCTTC | CASSTSWAGQVYGYTF
- | TRBJ1-6 | TRBV10-3 | - | TGTGCCATCAGTGAGGGACTGATTCCGCACCTCCACTTT | CAISEGLIPHLHF
few | TRBJ1-6 | TRBV25-1 | - | TGTGCCACCACGTCCCGGGATAATAGTAATTCACCCCTCCACTTT | CATTSRDNSNSPLHF
- | TRBJ1-1 | TRBV15 | TRBD1 | TGTGCCACCAGCAGTACCAGTTCGGGACAGAGACCCGCTTTCTTT | CATSSTSSGQRPAFF
- | TRBJ1-1 | TRBV5-5 | - | TGTGCCAGCACCAAAATTCAGGGGAAGGGCACTGAAGCTTTCTTT | CASTKIQGKGTEAFF
- | TRBJ1-2 | TRBV5-1 | TRBD1 | TGCGCCAGCAGCTTGGACCCCGCAACAGGGACAGGAGCCTATGGCTACACCTTC | CASSLDPATGTGAYGYTF
- | TRBJ2-1 | TRBV2 | TRBD2 | TGTGCCAGCAGTGGGCTAGCGGGTTTCGTTGAGCAGTTCTTC | CASSGLAGFVEQFF
- | TRBJ1-1 | TRBV7-9 | - | TGTTCCAGCAGCCCCCCGCAGGCCGAAGCTTTCTTT | CSSSPPQAEAFF
- | TRBJ2-7 | TRBV5-8 | - | TGTGCCAGCAGCTTGTTTACAGGGCCGACCTACGAGCAGTACTTC | CASSLFTGPTYEQYF
few | TRBJ1-1 | TRBV5-1 | - | TGCGCCACCTCAATACAGGGTATGAACACTGAAGCTTTCTTT | CATSIQGMNTEAFF
- | TRBJ1-2 | TRBV5-1 | - | TGCGCCAGCAGCTTGGCCCTAGAGAGGTCGGATGGCTACACCTTC | CASSLALERSDGYTF